This TCR beta chain comes out of a study of blood T cells in healthy people across ages. Study-wide context: Capturing about one barcoded beta molecule per two T cells was achieved by template switching.

Through a sample-barcoded 5' primer and a J-beta primer mix, a second PCR was run for roughly 6 to 11 cycles. TCRdb ran MiXCR on the 5' RACE reads and lists one entry per CDR3 protein. The sample lists 1,500,000 or so distinct CDR3 sequences, around 40% occurring once. This CDR3 is 15 amino acids long. Trimming removed 6 bases from V and 3 bases from J; junction bases left unmatched: 3. Germline V CDR1 and CDR2: MNHEY, SMNVEV (reference sequence). The rearrangement links TRBV27 to TRBJ2-2; 11 bases match TRBD2. The source is a woman between 18 and 29 years old in good health. Sequencing was performed on blood. CDR3 bases: TGTGCCAGCAGGCAACTAGCGGGAGACACCGGGGAGCTGTTTTTT. Protein sequence: CASRQLAGDTGELFF.